A single sample is the source of the 9 T cell receptor beta chains below, sequenced in a study of blood T cell repertoires in COVID-19. TCRdb's copy holds only in-frame clones and misses some; the assay was immunoSEQ multiplex PCR. This table has 65,000 to 75,000 clones, approximately 83% appearing once. Sequencing was done on a sample of peripheral blood. All receptors come from a man aged 80 or over with acute or convalescent COVID-19.

The chain links TRBV15 to TRBJ1-1; D not resolved. V lost 0 bases and J 4 bases, leaving 12 bases between the germline ends. Germline-derived CDR1 and CDR2 are LNHNV and YYDKDF (reference sequence). The CDR3 sequence is 15 residues long. CDR3 DNA sequence: TGTGCCACCAGCAGAGATGTTGAGCGCTCCACTGAAGCTTTCTTT. Its protein product is CATSRDVERSTEAFF.

The V and J genes are TRBV15 and TRBJ2-3; 7 bases match TRBD2. Germline V gene sequence: CDR1 LNHNV, CDR2 YYDKDF (reference sequence). With 0 bases clipped from V and 6 bases from J, the junction kept 6 bases outside the gene matches. CDR3 length: 15 amino acids. CDR3 sequence (DNA): TGTGCCACCAGCAGAGATGGGGGGGGATCGGATACGCAGTATTTT. Translation: CATSRDGGGSDTQYF.

The V and J genes are TRBV28 and TRBJ2-1, with a weak D call TRBD2 (6 bases). CDR3 length equals 14 residues. V gave up 4 bases and J gave up 9 bases, with 16 bases separating them. CDR1 is MDHEN and CDR2 is SYDVKM in the germline V gene. CDR3 region: CASSSSPGLSEQFF. CDR3 in DNA: TGTGCCAGCAGTTCCTCCCCGGGACTTTCTGAGCAGTTCTTC.

There are a few counts of this clone. J is TRBJ2-6 and V is TRBV18, with D possibly being TRBD2 (6 bases). This CDR3 is built from 13 residues. In germline, CDR1 is KGHSH, CDR2 LQKENI. Trimming pared 3 bases from V and 12 bases from J, leaving 12 bases between. CDR3 DNA: TGTGCCAGCTCACCGCGGGACCCCATCGTCCTGACTTTC. Amino acids: CASSPRDPIVLTF.

This clone was detected only once. The chain links TRBV7-3 to TRBJ2-3; possible D gene TRBD2, 6 bases. Germline CDR1 and CDR2: SGHTA and FQGTGA. The CDR3 is 16 residues long. V shed 2 bases and J shed 0 bases, with 12 bases lying between them. The CDR3 DNA reads TGTGCCAGCAGCTTAGTAGCGGAGGCTAGCACAGATACGCAGTATTTT. Protein: CASSLVAEASTDTQYF. The whole variable domain, filled in from reference TRBV7-3 and TRBJ2-3, reads GAGVSQTPSNKVTEKGKYVELRCDPISGHTALYWYRQSLGQGPEFLIYFQGTGAADDSGLPNDRFFAVRPEGSVSTLKIQRTERGDSAVYLCASSLVAEASTDTQYFGPGTRLTVL.

This rearrangement joins TRBV18 to TRBJ1-1; D is perhaps TRBD1 (5 bases). The ends were cut back, 2 bases at V and 4 bases at J, with 14 bases in the middle. The CDR3 extends over 15 amino acids. Germline assignment: CDR1 KGHSH and CDR2 LQKENI. The CDR3 bases are TGTGCCAGCTCACCAGTGGGGCAGGGAGGCACTGAAGCTTTCTTT. The encoded protein is CASSPVGQGGTEAFF.

CDR3 nucleotide sequence: TGCGCCAGCAGCCAGGACAGGGGAGGCGCCGGGGAGCTGTTTTTT. This gives the protein CASSQDRGGAGELFF. This chain connects TRBV5-1 to TRBJ2-2; TRBD1 aligns across 9 bases. This CDR3 has 15 amino acids. V gave up 4 bases and J gave up 6 bases; unmatched junction bases: 7. The germline CDR1 and CDR2 sequences are SGHRS and YFSETQ.

V usage is TRBV19 and J usage is TRBJ2-3; weak D call: TRBD1 (6 bases). Per the germline V gene, CDR1 is LNHDA and CDR2 is SQIVND (reference sequence). The CDR3 loop spans 15 amino acids. The V end lost 6 bases, the J end lost 3 bases, and 16 bases lay between the germline ends. The CDR3 DNA reads as TGTGCCAGTAGCACTAGACAGGCGGCGACAGATACGCAGTATTTT. Its protein is CASSTRQAATDTQYF.

The rearrangement joins TRBV7-9 to TRBJ2-1; 12 bases line up with TRBD2. This CDR3 contains 17 residues. V gave up 0 bases and J gave up 8 bases; unmatched junction bases: 8. The germline V gene encodes CDR1 SEHNR and CDR2 FQNEAQ (reference sequence). CDR3 amino acids: CASSLAFSSGRGDEQFF. CDR3 DNA sequence: TGTGCCAGCAGCTTAGCGTTTTCTAGCGGGAGGGGGGATGAGCAGTTCTTC. The full variable domain, its missing parts supplied by reference TRBV7-9 and TRBJ2-1, is DTGVSQNPRHKITKRGQNVTFRCDPISEHNRLYWYRQTLGQGPEFLTYFQNEAQLEKSRLLSDRFSAERPKGSFSTLEIQRTEQGDSAMYLCASSLAFSSGRGDEQFFGPGTRLTVL.